This T cell receptor beta chain was profiled in a study of PD-1 blockade in classical Hodgkin lymphoma. The overall study: Administration of nivolumab to patients was at 3 mg/kg intravenously every 2 weeks.

TCRdb's table, derived via immunoSEQ multiplex PCR, lists solely in-frame clones and lacks some. The repertoire holds approximately 20,000 clones, 83% seen once, with roughly 2.5% in the top ten. Points on this clone: Its antigen is not identified.

Germline values: CDR1 MGHRA, CDR2 YSYEKL. This CDR3 contains 15 residues. Trimming took 4 bases from V and 0 from J; bases not matched to a gene: 5. Time point described: cycle 4 day 1 (C4D1), after less than 7 weeks of nivolumab. Each and every patient relapsed after autologous stem cell transplantation, and patients got differing brentuximab vedotin exposure. Thawed PBMCs yielded CD4+ T cells through magnetic negative selection. Study-wide results and limits: No one has yet defined what causes the repertoire differences, which may be disease activity or prior therapy. Initiation of nivolumab under 1 year after ASCT led to exclusion of patients. CD4+ TCR diversity rose significantly by C4D1, and CD8+ TCR diversity did not.

The chain carries TRBV4-1 and TRBJ2-7; 8 positions agree with TRBD2. The material sequenced was CD4+ T cells from blood, taken before the fourth cycle of nivolumab. This TCR was recovered from a human donor with classical Hodgkin lymphoma. CDR3 sequence: CASSPTSAGSYEQYF. DNA of the CDR3: TGCGCCAGCAGCCCGACTAGCGCGGGCTCCTACGAGCAGTACTTC.